This TCR beta chain was retrieved from a study of shared clonotypes between healthy human individuals. Study-level information: Every donor yielded three CD4 naive, three CD4 memory, two CD8 naive and one CD8 memory plate.

Study-level results: Represented diversity, genetic and exposure-history alike, was limited by few donors. Sequencing of the sorted subsets was shown by rarefaction to be incomplete despite large depth.

Points on this clone: Antigen: not known.

Produced via immunoSEQ multiplex PCR; TCRdb's table is partial and in-frame only. Of about 2.3 million clones in the sample, under 95% are singletons; the top ten hold about 0.36%. Deletions cut 1 base from V and 8 bases from J, with 18 bases between. This CDR3 comprises 15 residues. CDR1 and CDR2 (germline): SGHTA, FQGNSA. The TCR was taken from a man aged 18 to 30 in good health. Some clones in this sample may be carry-over from other donors' samples. Sequenced material: naive CD4+ T cells from PBMCs. Subset reported: CD45RA+ positively selected. The chain uses TRBV7-2 and TRBJ2-7; unclear D gene. CDR3 protein: CASSLVGVEPQKQYF. The CDR3 DNA reads as TGTGCCAGCAGCTTAGTTGGGGTGGAGCCCCAAAAGCAGTACTTC.